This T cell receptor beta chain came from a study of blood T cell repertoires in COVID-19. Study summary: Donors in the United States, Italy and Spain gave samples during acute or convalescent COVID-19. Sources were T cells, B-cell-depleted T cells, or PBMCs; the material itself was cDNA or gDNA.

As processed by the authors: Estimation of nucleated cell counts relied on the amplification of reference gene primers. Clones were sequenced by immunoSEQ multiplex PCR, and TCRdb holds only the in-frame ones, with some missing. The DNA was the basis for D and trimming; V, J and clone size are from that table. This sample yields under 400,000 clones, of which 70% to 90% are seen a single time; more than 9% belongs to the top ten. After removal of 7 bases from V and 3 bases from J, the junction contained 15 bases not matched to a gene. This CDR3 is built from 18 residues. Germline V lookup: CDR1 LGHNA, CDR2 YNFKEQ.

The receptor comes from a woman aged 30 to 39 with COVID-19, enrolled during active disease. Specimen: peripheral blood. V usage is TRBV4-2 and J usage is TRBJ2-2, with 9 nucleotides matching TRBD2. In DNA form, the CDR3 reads TGTGCCAGCACCCGAGGGAGTAGCGGGAGTAGTGACACCGGGGAGCTGTTTTTT. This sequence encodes CASTRGSSGSSDTGELFF.